The clone carrying this TCR beta chain appeared once. Its antigen is unidentified. The data derive from a study of Ad26.COV2.S vaccination and SARS-CoV-2 variants. Regarding the study as a whole: Recipients given vaccine exceeded placebo recipients in spike-specific TCR breadth.

Germline values: CDR1 SGHTA, CDR2 FQGTGA. The CDR3 is 15 amino acids. J was trimmed by 4 bases and V by 5 bases; bases with no gene match: 4. Method: immunoSEQ multiplex PCR; TCRdb's copy keeps in-frame clones and lacks some. The table includes hundreds of thousands of clones, roughly 84% detected once. Treatment given: around 19 received Ad26.COV2.S at low or high dose, single or two shots; 5 received placebo; per-sample allocation not given. The samples date from day 63 after the first vaccine or placebo injection. The receptor was isolated from a person between 18 and 65 years old who received the Ad26.COV2.S COVID-19 vaccine or a placebo. The sequencing used peripheral blood, collected in a trial of Ad26.COV2.S vaccine versus placebo. V and J are TRBV7-3 and TRBJ2-2, with 10 bases matching TRBD2. The chain's CDR3 is CASSLGLARTGELFF. CDR3 in DNA: TGTGCCAGCAGCCTGGGACTAGCGCGCACCGGGGAGCTGTTTTTT.